The clone carrying this TCR beta chain appeared once. Sequencing was performed with immunoSEQ multiplex PCR; in TCRdb, only in-frame clones are kept and a portion is missing. The table lists 80,000 to 100,000 clones, around 90% of them singletons. The data derive from a study of blood T cell repertoires in COVID-19. Study details: Acute and convalescent COVID-19 samples came from the United States, Italy and Spain.

Germline V gives CDR1 LGHDT, CDR2 YNNKEL (reference sequence). CDR3 length equals 13 residues. V gave up 4 bases and J gave up 4 bases, with 8 bases separating them. This sequence was found in a man between 65 and 79 years old with acute or convalescent COVID-19. The rearrangement joins TRBV3-1 (or the pseudogene TRBV3-2) to TRBJ1-5; D is unclear. The sequenced sample consisted of peripheral blood. The CDR3 is CASSPSLNQPQHF. Here the CDR3 DNA reads TGTGCCAGCAGCCCGTCCCTGAATCAGCCCCAGCATTTT.